This T cell receptor beta chain was sequenced during a study of CD4 and CD8 cells across lung adenocarcinoma regions. V lost 7 bases and J 3 bases, leaving 15 bases between the germline ends. This CDR3 contains 15 residues. CDR1 and CDR2 (germline): MNHNS, SASEGT. In TCRdb, the PCR reads were re-called with MiXCR into one record per CDR3 protein. The sample lists roughly 13,000 distinct CDR3 sequences, approximately 54% occurring once. This clonotype qualifies as medium-sized. This chain uses TRBV6-1 with TRBJ2-2; D perhaps matches TRBD2 (6 bases). Sequencing input: CD8+ T cells from the margin of a lung tumor. The receptor was derived from a female donor with lung adenocarcinoma. The CD4 and CD8 labels of this study may be unreliable. CDR3 region: CASIMGTSYTGELFF. Here the CDR3 DNA reads TGTGCCAGCATCATGGGGACTTCTTACACCGGGGAGCTGTTTTTT.